These T cell receptor beta chains were read from a single sample in a study of cytomegalovirus exposure and HLA in healthy donors. Clones were sequenced by immunoSEQ multiplex PCR, and TCRdb holds only the in-frame ones, with some missing. The repertoire table contains just under 80,000 clones. The source material was PBMCs. The origin of the receptors is a man aged 18 to 29 in good health and CMV-seropositive. Both conserved end residues are part of each CDR3. A D gene is named only where the DNA matches it firmly.

V	D	J	DNA	CDR3
TRBV6-1	-	TRBJ1-2	TGTGCCAGTGCGTTGGGGAGGGCTAACTATGGCTACACCTTC	CASALGRANYGYTF
TRBV18	TRBD1	TRBJ2-7	TGTGCCAGCTCACCCGCACACAGGGGCGAGCAGTACTTC	CASSPAHRGEQYF
TRBV7-2	TRBD1	TRBJ1-5	TGTGCCAGCAGCTTCGGCGGCAGGGACAGCCAGCCCCAGCATTTT	CASSFGGRDSQPQHF
TRBV5-1	-	TRBJ2-7	TGCGCCAGCAGCACACCCGACAGCTCCTACGAGCAGTACTTC	CASSTPDSSYEQYF
TRBV28	-	TRBJ2-7	TGTGCCAGCAGTACCCCAACAGGGAAATACGAGCAGTACTTC	CASSTPTGKYEQYF
TRBV11-2	-	TRBJ2-7	TGTGCCAGCAGCTTAGAGATAAGCCTCTCCTACGAGCAGTACTTC	CASSLEISLSYEQYF
TRBV6-5	-	TRBJ1-3	TGTGCCAGTCACCCCGGGGGGGGCTCTGGAAACACCATATATTTT	CASHPGGGSGNTIYF
TRBV7-8	-	TRBJ2-5	TGTGCCAGCAGCCCCGGGGAGACCCAGTACTTC	CASSPGETQYF
TRBV27	-	TRBJ2-7	TGTGCCAGCGGGCGTCCCTACGAGCAGTACTTC	CASGRPYEQYF
TRBV2	TRBD1	TRBJ2-7	TGTGCCAGCAGTCGCTCGAGGACAGGGGGGCACGAGCAGTACTTC	CASSRSRTGGHEQYF
TRBV6-1	TRBD1	TRBJ1-2	TGTGCCAGCAGGGGGGGACAGGGGGCAGTCGGCTACACCTTC	CASRGGQGAVGYTF
TRBV4-1	-	TRBJ1-3	TGCGCCAGCAGCCAAGGGCCCTCCATGGCGCTAGCTGGAAACACCATATATTTT	CASSQGPSMALAGNTIYF
TRBV27	-	TRBJ2-7	TGTGCCAGCAGTTGGGGAGGATACTACGAGCAGTACTTC	CASSWGGYYEQYF
TRBV18	TRBD2	TRBJ2-5	TGTGCCAGCTCACCACAACTAGCGGGTGACTTCCAAGAGACCCAGTACTTC	CASSPQLAGDFQETQYF
TRBV7-9	TRBD1	TRBJ2-3	TGTGCCAGCAGCCCCGGGACAGGGAGGATCGATACGCAGTATTTT	CASSPGTGRIDTQYF
TRBV5-6	TRBD1	TRBJ2-7	TGTGCCAGCAGCTTGGCCGGGACAGGGGGCCTTTACGAGCAGTACTTC	CASSLAGTGGLYEQYF
TRBV27	TRBD2	TRBJ2-3	TGTGCCAGCAGTTTAGGGGGAGGGCCAGATACGCAGTATTTT	CASSLGGGPDTQYF
TRBV28	TRBD2	TRBJ2-7	TGTGCCAGCAGTCCGGGGGGGCCCTACGAGCAGTACTTC	CASSPGGPYEQYF
TRBV4-2	TRBD2	TRBJ2-5	TGTGCCAGCAGCCAGCCGAGAGCGGGAGTAGAGACCCAGTACTTC	CASSQPRAGVETQYF
TRBV10-3	TRBD2	TRBJ2-1	TGTGCCATCAGCGGAACGGGACTAGTGGGTAATGAGCAGTTCTTC	CAISGTGLVGNEQFF
TRBV5-4	TRBD1	TRBJ2-5	TGTGCCAGCAGCCTCGGAGGACAGGGGAAAGAGACCCAGTACTTC	CASSLGGQGKETQYF
TRBV6-5	-	TRBJ2-5	TGTGCCAGCAGTTACTCCCCGCTTAGTCCAGAGACCCAGTACTTC	CASSYSPLSPETQYF
TRBV28	-	TRBJ1-5	TGTGCCAGCAGTTTGCCAGGGCGGGGAGGTAGTCAGCCCCAGCATTTT	CASSLPGRGGSQPQHF
TRBV19	-	TRBJ2-7	TGTGCCAGTAGTCGCGATTCCTACGAGCAGTACTTC	CASSRDSYEQYF
TRBV6-1	-	TRBJ1-2	TGTGCCAGCAGTGAACAGGGGCCGGGATTAAGTGGCTACACCTTC	CASSEQGPGLSGYTF
TRBV7-9	TRBD1	TRBJ1-1	TGTGCCAGCAGCTTAGGGACAGGAGCATTGAACACTGAAGCTTTCTTT	CASSLGTGALNTEAFF
TRBV5-1	-	TRBJ1-5	TGCGCCAGCAGCTTGGAAGGCAGCGATCAGCCCCAGCATTTT	CASSLEGSDQPQHF
TRBV7-3	TRBD2	TRBJ2-5	TGTGCCAGCAGCCCTGGTGATAGCGGGGAAGAGACCCAGTACTTC	CASSPGDSGEETQYF
TRBV30	-	TRBJ2-6	TGTGCCTGGAGTGTCGGAGGGCACGGGGCCAACGTCCTGACTTTC	CAWSVGGHGANVLTF
TRBV15	TRBD2	TRBJ2-1	TGTGCCAGCACAGGAGCGGGGGGGATCAATGAGCAGTTCTTC	CASTGAGGINEQFF
TRBV7-8	TRBD1	TRBJ1-1	TGTGCCAGCAGCTTAGATACAGGGGTCACTGAAGCTTTCTTT	CASSLDTGVTEAFF
TRBV5-4	TRBD1	TRBJ2-7	TGTGCCAGCAGCTTGGCAGGGGGCGGCGACGAGCAGTACTTC	CASSLAGGGDEQYF
TRBV2	-	TRBJ2-7	TGTGCCAGCAGTGGTCCAAAGACAGCGCTCTCCTACGAGCAGTACTTC	CASSGPKTALSYEQYF